A single sample is the source of the 27 T cell receptor beta chains below, sequenced in a study of Ad26.COV2.S vaccination and SARS-CoV-2 variants. Treatment specified: roughly 19 received Ad26.COV2.S at low or high dose, single or two shots; 5 received placebo; per-sample allocation not given. Day 63 after the first injection of vaccine or placebo was the sampling time. Produced via immunoSEQ multiplex PCR; TCRdb's table is partial and in-frame only. The table includes about 400,000 clones, 80% to 90% detected once. The specimen comprised peripheral blood, sampled in a trial of Ad26.COV2.S vaccine versus placebo. The receptors here all came from a person between 18 and 59 years old who received the Ad26.COV2.S COVID-19 vaccine or a placebo.

In this sample, this clone turned up once. This chain connects TRBV5-6 to TRBJ1-6; D not certain. The CDR3 consists of 14 residues. CDR1 is SGHDT, CDR2 YYEEEE, per germline. V shed 0 bases and J shed 7 bases, with 8 bases lying between them. The CDR3 spells CASSLEPINSPLHF. DNA for the CDR3: TGTGCCAGCAGCTTGGAACCCATAAATTCACCCCTCCACTTT.

The chain is built from TRBV5-5 and TRBJ1-1; TRBD1 aligns across 7 bases. The V gene end was trimmed by 3 bases and the J gene end by 2 bases; junction bases not matched to a gene: 1. The CDR3 length is 13 residues. The germline CDR1 and CDR2 sequences are SGHKS and YYEKEE (reference sequence). CDR3 in DNA: TGTGCCAGCAGCTGGGACAGAAACACTGAAGCTTTCTTT. Translated: CASSWDRNTEAFF.

The chain employs TRBV9 and TRBJ2-7, with 8 positions matching TRBD1. Germline CDR1 is SGDLS and CDR2 is YYNGEE. Trimming took 3 bases from V and 0 from J; bases not matched to a gene: 5. This CDR3 contains 15 residues. The CDR3 DNA follows: TGTGCCAGCAGCGAAGACAGGGGACCCTCCTACGAGCAGTACTTC. Its protein is CASSEDRGPSYEQYF.

This clone was counted once. This chain joins TRBV7-9 and TRBJ2-1, with 12 bases identical to TRBD2. Germline V gene lookup returns CDR1 SEHNR and CDR2 FQNEAQ (reference sequence). V was pared by 6 bases and J by 5 bases, with 5 bases of the junction left unmatched. The CDR3 spans 15 residues. The CDR3 coding sequence is TGTGCCAGCAGTCGCGGACTAGCGGGAAACAATGAGCAGTTCTTC. Its protein is CASSRGLAGNNEQFF.

This clone was seen more than once but under ten times. CDR3 nucleotide sequence: TGCGCCAGCAGTGAGTTCGGGACAGGGGGCTACGAGCAGTACTTC. This codes for CASSEFGTGGYEQYF. The rearrangement joins TRBV10-1 to TRBJ2-7; 11 bases line up with TRBD1. The germline gives CDR1 WNHNN, CDR2 SYGVQD (reference sequence). CDR3 length: 15 amino acids. V dropped 1 base and J dropped 3; count of bases not matched to a gene: 2.

The V call is TRBV28, the J call TRBJ1-1, with no clear D. The CDR3 loop spans 12 amino acids. Trimming pared 7 bases from V and 3 bases from J, leaving 9 bases between. Germline values: CDR1 MDHEN, CDR2 SYDVKM. The chain's CDR3 is CASKYGDTEAFF. In DNA form, the CDR3 reads TGTGCCAGCAAGTATGGGGACACTGAAGCTTTCTTT.

This clone came up a few times. The chain is built from TRBV29-1 and TRBJ2-5, with D tentatively TRBD2 (7 bases). The CDR3 covers 13 residues. V lost 7 bases and J 4 bases, leaving 16 bases between the germline ends. Germline assignment: CDR1 SQVTM and CDR2 ANQGSEA. The CDR3 here is CSGNPGGPETQYF. Here the CDR3 DNA reads TGCAGCGGCAATCCCGGGGGGCCAGAGACCCAGTACTTC.

The rearrangement uses TRBV6-2 or TRBV6-3 and TRBJ2-6; perhaps TRBD2 as D (6 bases). Trimming stripped 5 bases from V and 3 bases from J, with 11 bases between. Germline assignment: CDR1 MNHEY and CDR2 SVGEGT. This CDR3 contains 15 residues. The CDR3 coding sequence is TGTGCCAGCAGTGGAGGGGAGAGTGGGGCCAACGTCCTGACTTTC. As protein: CASSGGESGANVLTF.

V gene TRBV6-1 combines with J gene TRBJ1-2; D is perhaps TRBD1 (6 bases). Germline V CDR1 and CDR2: MNHNS, SASEGT. Deletions cut 1 base from V and 7 bases from J, with 16 bases between. The CDR3 sequence is 15 residues long. As DNA, the CDR3 is TGTGCCAGCAGTGAAGAGAGGTCAGGGGAGGGTGGCTACACCTTC. Its translation: CASSEERSGEGGYTF.

The chain is built from TRBV6-6 and TRBJ2-5; a possible D gene is TRBD2 (6 bases). The CDR3 consists of 15 residues. CDR1 is MNHNY and CDR2 is SVGAGI in the germline V gene (reference sequence). V shed 6 bases and J shed 1 base, with 15 bases lying between them. CDR3 nucleotide sequence: TGTGCCAGCAGCCCCCGGGAGAGGGTCCAAGAGACCCAGTACTTC. Residues: CASSPRERVQETQYF.

This clone was detected once. The V and J genes are TRBV24-1 and TRBJ1-2; D possibly corresponds to TRBD1 (5 bases). The CDR3 consists of 13 residues. CDR1 is KGHDR and CDR2 is SFDVKD in the germline V gene. V lost 3 bases to trimming and J lost 4 bases, with 8 bases between them. The DNA of the CDR3 is TGTGCCACCAGTGATGGGGCCTTCTATGGCTACACCTTC. Translated: CATSDGAFYGYTF.

The V gene is TRBV13, the J gene TRBJ2-3, with 11 bases identical to TRBD2. The CDR3 covers 19 residues. The germline gives CDR1 PRHDT, CDR2 FYEKMQ (reference sequence). The V gene end was trimmed by 1 base and the J gene end by 1 base; junction bases not matched to a gene: 10. CDR3 region: CASSLVPVPLAGGTDTQYF. CDR3 bases: TGTGCCAGCAGCTTAGTACCTGTCCCACTAGCGGGGGGCACAGATACGCAGTATTTT.

This clone has only one observation. V gene TRBV7-2 combines with J gene TRBJ2-7; 12 positions match TRBD2. The V segment lost 5 bases and the J segment 5 bases; nucleotides outside the gene matches: 7. Germline-derived CDR1 and CDR2 are SGHTA and FQGNSA. The CDR3 totals 15 residues. The CDR3 DNA is TGTGCCAGCAGCCCTACTAGCGGGAGGTCCCACGAGCAGTACTTC. Encoded protein: CASSPTSGRSHEQYF.

The CDR3 here is CASSYPGQPQHF. CDR3 DNA sequence: TGTGCCAGCAGTTACCCGGGTCAGCCCCAGCATTTT. The J gene is TRBJ1-5, the V gene TRBV6-5; D remains ambiguous. The CDR3 contains 12 residues. Trimming took 2 bases from V and 6 from J, leaving 5 bases between them. Looked up from germline, CDR1 is MNHEY and CDR2 is SVGAGI.

This chain links TRBV5-5 with TRBJ1-5, with a possible D match to TRBD1 (6 bases). The V end lost 0 bases, the J end lost 7 bases, and 11 bases lay between the germline ends. Germline CDR1 reads SGHKS; CDR2 reads YYEKEE (reference sequence). This CDR3 has 14 residues. The CDR3 region has the DNA TGTGCCAGCAGCTTGGAGGCAGGGGAACAGCCCCAGCATTTT. Amino acid sequence: CASSLEAGEQPQHF. The entire variable domain, with the rest obtained from reference TRBV5-5 and TRBJ1-5, is as follows: DAGVTQSPTHLIKTRGQQVTLRCSPISGHKSVSWYQQVLGQGPQFIFQYYEKEERGRGNFPDRFSARQFPNYSSELNVNALLLGDSALYLCASSLEAGEQPQHFGDGTRLSIL.

In nucleotides, the CDR3 is TGTGCCAGCAGCCCGTGGACTAGCGGGAGGGAGACCCAGTACTTC. This gives the protein CASSPWTSGRETQYF. The chain joins TRBV5-6 to TRBJ2-5, with TRBD2 matching 14 bases. The CDR3 contains 15 residues. Germline V CDR1 and CDR2: SGHDT, YYEEEE. J was trimmed by 5 bases and V by 4 bases; bases with no gene match: 4.

The rearrangement uses TRBV7-9 and TRBJ1-1, with a tentative D call TRBD1 (5 bases). Trimming removed 6 bases from V and 1 base from J, with 12 bases in between. The CDR3 loop spans 14 amino acids. The germline V gene encodes CDR1 SEHNR and CDR2 FQNEAQ (reference sequence). For the CDR3, the DNA is TGTGCCAGCAGGTCAGGGTTAACGAACACTGAAGCTTTCTTT. This gives the protein CASRSGLTNTEAFF.

The J gene is TRBJ2-5, the V gene TRBV6-5; perhaps TRBD2 as D (7 bases). This CDR3 has 13 residues. Germline loops: CDR1 MNHEY, CDR2 SVGAGI. V lost 7 bases to trimming and J lost 5 bases, with 14 bases between them. The CDR3 loop reads CASTLRGAETQYF. The CDR3 nucleotides read TGTGCCAGCACCTTACGGGGGGCGGAGACCCAGTACTTC.

The V and J genes are TRBV18 and TRBJ1-6; D might be TRBD1 (6 bases). Germline-derived CDR1 and CDR2 are KGHSH and LQKENI. The CDR3 has 17 residues. Trimming stripped 3 bases from V and 10 bases from J, with 22 bases between. The CDR3, as DNA: TGTGCCAGCTCACCGAGGGACATAAAAGGGGGATTATCACCCCTCCACTTT. Amino acids: CASSPRDIKGGLSPLHF.

In this sample, this clone turned up a few times. The chain joins TRBV11-3 to TRBJ2-1; 11 nucleotides agree with TRBD2. This CDR3 spans 15 amino acids. Trimming at V came to 8 bases and at J to 4 bases, leaving 7 bases not matched to a gene. Germline CDR1 is SGHNT and CDR2 is YENEEA. Written as DNA, the CDR3 is TGTGCCAGCGGCGAGTCTAGCGGGAGGTACAATGAGCAGTTCTTC. Translating gives CASGESSGRYNEQFF. The full variable domain, in which reference TRBV11-3 and TRBJ2-1 provide the parts outside the CDR3, is EAGVVQSPRYKIIEKKQPVAFWCNPISGHNTLYWYLQNLGQGPELLIRYENEEAVDDSQLPKDRFSAERLKGVDSTLKIQPAELGDSAVYLCASGESSGRYNEQFFGPGTRLTVL.

CDR3 protein: CASSLSRTGGFIGASNQPQHF. The CDR3 nucleotides read TGTGCCAGCAGCCTATCACGGACAGGGGGGTTTATTGGTGCGAGCAATCAGCCCCAGCATTTT. The chain joins TRBV4-2 to TRBJ1-5; 10 nucleotides match TRBD1. V shed 4 bases and J 1 base; nucleotides not matched to a gene: 19. Germline lookup yields CDR1 LGHNA and CDR2 YNFKEQ. There are 21 residues in the CDR3.

The V call is TRBV6-5, the J call TRBJ1-2; 12 bases are a match to TRBD1. This CDR3 is built from 13 residues. Per the germline V gene, CDR1 is MNHEY and CDR2 is SVGAGI. With 6 bases clipped from V and 7 bases from J, the junction kept 3 bases outside the gene matches. CDR3 bases: TGTGCCAGCAGGAGGGACAGGGGGCCTGGCTACACCTTC. Residues: CASRRDRGPGYTF.

Here the CDR3 reads CTSSPGSGKETQYF. CDR3 DNA sequence: TGCACCAGCAGCCCGGGCTCAGGGAAAGAGACCCAGTACTTC. The V gene is TRBV1, the J gene TRBJ2-5; TRBD1 reflects the table's D call only, with no check against the DNA. TRBV1 is deemed a pseudogene. The length of the CDR3 is 14 residues.

The V call is TRBV19, the J call TRBJ2-5; 9 bases agree with TRBD2. The ends lost 8 bases at V and 0 bases at J; junction bases unmatched: 1. Germline assignment: CDR1 LNHDA and CDR2 SQIVND (reference sequence). This CDR3 is 13 amino acids long. The CDR3 DNA reads TGTGCCAGTGGACTAGCGAACCAAGAGACCCAGTACTTC. Residues: CASGLANQETQYF.

The chain recombines TRBV19 with TRBJ1-6, with 7 bases identical to TRBD1. Per germline, CDR1 LNHDA and CDR2 SQIVND (reference sequence). The CDR3 covers 14 residues. Trimming cost V 6 bases and J 9 bases; bases outside gene matches: 8. The CDR3 DNA is TGTGCCAGTAGCCAAACAGGGGACATTTCACCCCTCCACTTT. It translates to CASSQTGDISPLHF.

The chain is built from TRBV2 and TRBJ1-4; tentatively, D is TRBD1 (5 bases). The CDR3 spans 15 residues. Germline values: CDR1 SNHLY, CDR2 FYNNEI. V was pared by 2 bases and J by 8 bases, with 15 bases between. The CDR3, as DNA: TGTGCCAGCAGTGAAATATTAGGGGTTGGGGAAAAACTGTTTTTT. This gives the protein CASSEILGVGEKLFF.

This sequence joins TRBV5-1 and TRBJ1-1, with D unclear. Trimming removed 0 bases from V and 3 bases from J, with 6 bases in between. The CDR3 contains 13 residues. CDR1 is SGHRS, CDR2 YFSETQ, per germline. The CDR3 spells CASSLEWDTEAFF. CDR3 coding DNA: TGCGCCAGCAGCTTGGAATGGGACACTGAAGCTTTCTTT.